This section outlines one TCR beta chain sequence together with its context. The antigen remains unidentified. The CDR3 is made up of 16 amino acids. The germline CDR1 and CDR2 sequences are LGHNA and YNFKEQ. The ends lost 3 bases at V and 5 bases at J; junction bases unmatched: 11. This sample was taken from a study of cytomegalovirus exposure and HLA in healthy donors. Turning to the study itself: Among roughly 180 million T cells, an earlier analysis found 90 million to 130 million unique TCR beta sequences.

Study-level findings and limits: In a later analysis, donors in an Asian-associated ancestry cluster reportedly had fewer N-insertions in productive TCRs than the cohort mean. Relative to equally common others, HLA-associated TCR beta chains showed greater clonal expansion in a later analysis.

PCR amplification relied on 60 Vbeta primers (plus 13 Jbeta primers). Per the study methods: Some 11 million of the 75 million to 95 million unique TCR beta chains counted in a later analysis were shared. Only in-frame clones appear in the TCRdb table, and some are missing; sequencing was by immunoSEQ multiplex PCR. V, J and clone size were drawn from that table, and D and trimming were deduced from the DNA. The sample lists more than 140,000 clones, around 65% seen once, with around 3% in the top ten. J is TRBJ2-5 and V is TRBV4-2; 8 positions agree with TRBD2. The sequenced sample consisted of PBMCs. The source is a woman in her thirties in good health and CMV-seropositive. The CDR3 sequence is CASSQEAGGKTETQYF. The CDR3 bases are TGTGCCAGCAGCCAGGAGGCGGGAGGAAAGACGGAGACCCAGTACTTC.